Only a few counts were recorded for the clone carrying this T cell receptor beta chain. These data come from a study of T-cell memory formation after mild COVID-19. TCRdb reprocessed the 5' RACE reads via MiXCR and lists one record per CDR3 protein. Among fewer than 650,000 distinct CDR3 sequences listed, roughly 20% were seen once. CDR1 and CDR2 (germline): KGHDR, SFDVKD. CDR3 length equals 13 residues. V was clipped by 5 bases and J by 2 bases, with 7 bases between them. The sequence was collected from an adult woman who had mild COVID-19 (a few samples of this study predate the infection). Cell type and time point are not known. The chain has TRBV24-1 and TRBJ2-3; no reliable D call. The sample comprised PBMCs or a T cell subset sorted from them (not recorded which). This CDR3 reads CATSALYTDTQYF. The CDR3 DNA reads as TGTGCCACCAGTGCCTTGTACACAGATACGCAGTATTTT.